This T cell receptor (beta chain) derives from a study of identical twins. A universal primer site was created by template switching, with the cDNA bearing unique molecular identifiers. TCRdb ran MiXCR on the 5' RACE reads and lists one entry per CDR3 protein. The sample holds some 660,000 distinct CDR3 sequences, approximately 9% seen once. This clonotype was counted many times. What it binds is unknown. Whole-study findings and limits: In cord blood, abundant beta clonotypes had fewer insertions; memory showed no trend. Beta out-of-frame sequences showed weaker excess twin sharing.

Each donor (without exception) was a healthy Caucasian. V was clipped by 3 bases and J by 4 bases, with 7 bases between them. Germline V gives CDR1 SGHDN, CDR2 FVKESK. There are 13 residues in the CDR3. The same data also contributed to another study, on yellow fever vaccine responses in identical twins.

Sequencing was carried out using PBMCs. This receptor was obtained from a young woman in good health. This rearrangement joins TRBV14 to TRBJ2-1; D remains unclear. In nucleotides, the CDR3 is TGTGCCAGCAGCCATACAACGTACAATGAGCAGTTCTTC. Encoded protein: CASSHTTYNEQFF.